This TCR beta chain derives from a study of cytomegalovirus exposure and HLA in healthy donors. CDR3 length: 18 residues. Losses at the gene ends were 6 bases for V and 3 bases for J; bases not matched to a gene: 19. Germline CDR1 and CDR2: SNHLY and FYNNEI. The PCR employed 60 Vbeta primers together with 13 Jbeta primers. Produced via immunoSEQ multiplex PCR; TCRdb's table is partial and in-frame only. The sample lists 120,000 to 150,000 clones, about 80% occurring once. The sample taken for sequencing was PBMCs. The chain employs TRBV2 and TRBJ1-1; 7 bases line up with TRBD1. The receptor's source is a male donor in good health and CMV-seronegative. CDR3 residues: CASSEGRQGGERDTEAFF. CDR3 bases: TGTGCCAGCAGCGAGGGGAGGCAGGGGGGAGAAAGGGACACTGAAGCTTTCTTT.